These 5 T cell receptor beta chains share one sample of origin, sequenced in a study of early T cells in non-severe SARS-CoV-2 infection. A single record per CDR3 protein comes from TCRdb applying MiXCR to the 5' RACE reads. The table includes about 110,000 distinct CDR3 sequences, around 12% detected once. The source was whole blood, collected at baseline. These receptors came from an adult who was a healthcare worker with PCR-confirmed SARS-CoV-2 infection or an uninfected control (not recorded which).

CDR3 sequence: CASSPRTGGYNEQFF. CDR3 DNA sequence: TGTGCCAGCAGCCCCAGGACAGGGGGATACAATGAGCAGTTCTTC. The gene calls are TRBV7-3 and TRBJ2-1; 10 bases are shared with TRBD1. CDR1 and CDR2 from the germline V gene are SGHTA and FQGTGA. V was pared by 5 bases and J by 4 bases, with 5 bases of the junction left unmatched. This CDR3 contains 15 residues.

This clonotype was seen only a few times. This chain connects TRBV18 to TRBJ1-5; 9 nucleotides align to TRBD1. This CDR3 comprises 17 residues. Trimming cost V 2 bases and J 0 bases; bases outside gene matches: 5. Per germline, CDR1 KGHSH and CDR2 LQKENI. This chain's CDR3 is CASSPMQGQGSNQPQHF. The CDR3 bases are TGTGCCAGCTCACCAATGCAGGGACAGGGTAGCAATCAGCCCCAGCATTTT.

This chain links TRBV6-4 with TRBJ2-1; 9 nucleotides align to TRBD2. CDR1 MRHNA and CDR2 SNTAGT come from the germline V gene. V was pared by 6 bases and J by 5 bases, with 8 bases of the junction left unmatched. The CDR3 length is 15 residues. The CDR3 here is CASRPEGLANNEQFF. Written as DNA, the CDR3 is TGTGCCAGCAGACCTGAGGGACTAGCTAACAATGAGCAGTTCTTC.

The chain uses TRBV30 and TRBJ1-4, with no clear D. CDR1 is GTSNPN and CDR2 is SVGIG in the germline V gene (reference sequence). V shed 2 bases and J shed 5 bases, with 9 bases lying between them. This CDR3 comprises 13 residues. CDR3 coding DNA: TGTGCCTGGAGTCCGGACGGCAATGAAAAACTGTTTTTT. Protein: CAWSPDGNEKLFF.

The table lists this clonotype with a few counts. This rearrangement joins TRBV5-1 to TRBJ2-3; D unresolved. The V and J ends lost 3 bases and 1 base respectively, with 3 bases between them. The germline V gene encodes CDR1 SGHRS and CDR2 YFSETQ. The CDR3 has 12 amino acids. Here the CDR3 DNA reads TGCGCCAGCAGCTGGCGCACAGATACGCAGTATTTT. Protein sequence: CASSWRTDTQYF.